This T cell receptor (beta chain) was captured by sequencing in a study of shared clonotypes between healthy human individuals. Whole-study context: Three CD4 naive, three CD4 memory, two CD8 naive and one CD8 memory plate were used per donor.

Generated by immunoSEQ multiplex PCR, the TCRdb table keeps only in-frame clones and is missing some. This repertoire shows around 700,000 clones, approximately 79% found once; its top ten account for under 2%. Worth noting for this clone: Its antigen is not identified.

Study conclusions and caveats: Generation probability values for non-shared clonotypes were lower than those for clonotypes shared by all four donors. Roughly 4.6% of naive CD4 clonotypes were common to four donors.

Germline V CDR1 and CDR2: WSHSY, SAAADI. This CDR3 has 15 amino acids. The ends were cut back, 6 bases at V and 2 bases at J, with 16 bases in the middle. Donors comprised healthy HIV-negative adults lacking recent acute infections or vaccinations. This clonotype was obtained from a woman in her 30s in good health. The V gene is TRBV10-2, the J gene TRBJ1-1, with unresolved D. The material sequenced was memory CD4+ T cells sorted from blood. Subset denoted: CD45RA-negative fraction. The CDR3 protein is CASSGEGRGNTEAFF. CDR3 coding DNA: TGCGCCAGCAGCGGTGAAGGGCGGGGTAACACTGAAGCTTTCTTT.